The rows below give T cell receptor beta chains drawn from one sample of a study of cytomegalovirus exposure and HLA in healthy donors. Sequencing was performed with immunoSEQ multiplex PCR; in TCRdb, only in-frame clones are kept and a portion is missing. The table shows 100,000 or so clones, with around 75% occurring only once. The sequenced sample consisted of PBMCs. Source of these receptors: a man aged 50-60 years in good health and CMV-seronegative. Each CDR3 is given with its conserved first and last residue. Fields, in order: CDR3 protein, J gene, V gene.

CGWDRDFNTGELFF | TRBJ2-2 | TRBV30
CASSQGAQGERSGANVLTF | TRBJ2-6 | TRBV14
CASSLTTQRETQYF | TRBJ2-5 | TRBV5-1
CASSVAPQGGETQYF | TRBJ2-5 | TRBV9
CASSTRQGTLYEQYF | NA | TRBV7-2
CASSPRGGNTIYF | TRBJ1-3 | TRBV13
CASSLQGNTDTQYF | TRBJ2-3 | TRBV5-1
CASSQMVSNQPQHF | TRBJ1-5 | TRBV18
CASSEGGVDTQYF | TRBJ2-3 | TRBV10-1
CASSSSEMNTEAFF | TRBJ1-1 | TRBV7-8
CASGALEANTGELFF | TRBJ2-2 | TRBV23-1
CASSPLGLHEQFF | TRBJ2-1 | TRBV11-2
CASSSGQPDNEQFF | TRBJ2-1 | TRBV11-2
CASSPNHRDTEAFF | TRBJ1-1 | TRBV18
CASRPWTSNQPQHF | TRBJ1-5 | TRBV28
CASSYGYEQFF | TRBJ2-1 | TRBV6-1
CASSLGTVYEQYF | TRBJ2-7 | TRBV5-6
CASSPGPGEGNTEAFF | TRBJ1-1 | TRBV7-6